The 24 T cell receptor beta chains listed next were all sequenced from one sample in a study of CD8 T cells in ankylosing spondylitis. MiXCR was run by TCRdb on the 5' RACE reads, yielding one entry per CDR3 protein. This sample has roughly 180,000 distinct CDR3 sequences, with approximately 10% found just once. Sequences were obtained from blood, either unsorted or a sorted T cell fraction (not recorded which). Receptors were obtained from a female donor with ankylosing spondylitis or in good health (not recorded which).

V usage is TRBV7-6 and J usage is TRBJ2-7; no firm D call. This CDR3 is 15 amino acids long. Between the trimmed V and J ends, which lost 4 bases and 6 bases, there was a span of 19 bases. CDR1 is SGHVS and CDR2 is FNYEAQ in the germline V gene. The DNA for the CDR3 is TGTGCCAGCAGCTACACCGGGCCGAATCCGTCCGAGCAGTACTTC. Amino acid sequence: CASSYTGPNPSEQYF.

There are a few counts of this clonotype. The CDR3 is CSARDWLAGDNEQFF. DNA of the CDR3: TGCAGTGCTAGAGATTGGCTAGCGGGAGACAATGAGCAGTTCTTC. The rearrangement joins TRBV20-1 to TRBJ2-1; TRBD2 matches 10 bases. After removal of 0 bases from V and 5 bases from J, the junction contained 4 bases not matched to a gene. The length of the CDR3 is 15 residues. CDR1 is DFQATT, CDR2 SNEGSKA, per germline (reference sequence).

The chain combines TRBV19 with TRBJ1-2; D is uncertain. The CDR3 spans 15 residues. With 1 base removed from V and 4 bases from J, the gap between germline ends came to 13 bases. CDR1 is LNHDA, CDR2 SQIVND, per germline (reference sequence). The DNA of the CDR3 is TGTGCCAGTAGTATAGGAGTGGAGCTTCTCTATGGCTACACCTTC. Its protein is CASSIGVELLYGYTF.

This clonotype appeared many times. The chain recombines TRBV4-3 with TRBJ2-7; 9 bases agree with TRBD1. Germline V CDR1 and CDR2: LGHNA, YSLEER. The CDR3 runs to 16 residues. Losses at the gene ends were 0 bases for V and 6 bases for J; bases not matched to a gene: 9. The chain's CDR3 is CASSQDRGQGGGEQYF. The CDR3 DNA follows: TGCGCCAGCAGCCAAGATAGGGGACAGGGTGGGGGCGAGCAGTACTTC.

The rearrangement uses TRBV30 and TRBJ2-2; D tentatively reads TRBD1 or TRBD2 (7 bases each). Trimming pared 3 bases from V and 7 bases from J, leaving 12 bases between. This CDR3 is 13 amino acids long. In germline, CDR1 is GTSNPN, CDR2 SVGIG (reference sequence). The CDR3 nucleotides are TGTGCCTGGAGCCCAGGGGGGGGCGGGGAGCTGTTTTTT. Translated, it gives CAWSPGGGGELFF.

This clonotype was observed at least ten times. V usage is TRBV4-3 and J usage is TRBJ2-1; 11 nucleotides agree with TRBD2. The CDR3 is made up of 15 amino acids. Germline V gives CDR1 LGHNA, CDR2 YSLEER. Trimming at V came to 4 bases and at J to 8 bases, leaving 7 bases not matched to a gene. The CDR3 DNA sequence: TGCGCCAGCAGCCCGTTAGCGGGAGGGCCCTATGAGCAGTTCTTC. It codes for CASSPLAGGPYEQFF.

This clonotype has only a few counts. The chain is built from TRBV6-5 and TRBJ2-7, with TRBD1 matching 12 bases. CDR1 and CDR2 from the germline V gene are MNHEY and SVGAGI. Trimming at V came to 4 bases and at J to 5 bases, leaving 3 bases not matched to a gene. CDR3 length: 14 amino acids. In DNA, the CDR3 is TGTGCCAGCAGTTTGGGGACAGGGGGCAACGAGCAGTACTTC. This encodes CASSLGTGGNEQYF.

The chain links TRBV12-3 or TRBV12-4 to TRBJ2-4; TRBD2 might be the D (7 bases). The CDR3 extends over 15 amino acids. V was cut by 3 bases and J by 2 bases, with 11 bases left in between. The CDR3 DNA reads as TGTGCCAGCAGTTTGAACGGGGGGCCCAAAAACATTCAGTACTTC. Translating gives CASSLNGGPKNIQYF.

This clonotype was detected only a few times. The gene calls are TRBV20-1 and TRBJ1-6, with D possibly TRBD1 on 5 matching bases. The CDR3 spans 14 residues. V lost 0 bases, J lost 8 bases, and 11 bases lay in between. Germline V CDR1 and CDR2: DFQATT, SNEGSKA (reference sequence). CDR3 DNA: TGCAGTGCTAGAGAGGGGCGAGTTGATTCACCCCTCCACTTT. This codes for CSAREGRVDSPLHF.

The rearrangement links TRBV30 to TRBJ2-1; 10 positions agree with TRBD2. Germline values: CDR1 GTSNPN, CDR2 SVGIG (reference sequence). This CDR3 region has 14 residues. The V segment lost 3 bases and the J segment 8 bases; nucleotides outside the gene matches: 7. CDR3 protein: CAWSLAGAADEQFF. CDR3 coding DNA: TGTGCCTGGAGCCTAGCGGGAGCGGCAGATGAGCAGTTCTTC.

The chain uses TRBV10-1 and TRBJ2-1, with D maybe TRBD2 (5 bases). The length of the CDR3 is 14 residues. Germline assignment: CDR1 WNHNN and CDR2 SYGVQD (reference sequence). The V gene lost 1 base and the J gene lost 6 bases, with 10 bases spanning the gap. The CDR3 here is CASSEYRAGNEQFF. As DNA, the CDR3 is TGCGCCAGCAGTGAGTATCGGGCGGGCAATGAGCAGTTCTTC.

The CDR3, as DNA: TGTGCCAGCAGCCCCTCGGTAACAACCCCCGTGAGCACCTTC. The encoded protein is CASSPSVTTPVSTF. The chain links TRBV6-5 to TRBJ1-2; no definite D call. Germline V gene sequence: CDR1 MNHEY, CDR2 SVGAGI. The V gene lost 6 bases and the J gene lost 13 bases, with 24 bases spanning the gap. The CDR3 spans 14 residues.

The sample holds many counts of this clonotype. This chain joins TRBV12-3 or TRBV12-4 and TRBJ2-1; 9 positions match TRBD2. This CDR3 spans 15 amino acids. V lost 6 bases to trimming and J lost 9 bases; unmatched junction nucleotides: 12. CDR3 region: CASRLTSGSLGEQFF. DNA for the CDR3: TGTGCCAGCAGACTGACTAGCGGATCTTTGGGTGAGCAGTTCTTC.

This clonotype has a count of ten or more. The V gene is TRBV6-6, the J gene TRBJ2-5; D is perhaps TRBD2 (6 bases). CDR3 length: 12 residues. Germline loops: CDR1 MNHNY, CDR2 SVGAGI (reference sequence). With 6 bases removed from V and 4 bases from J, the gap between germline ends came to 9 bases. In DNA, the CDR3 is TGTGCCAGCAGGGGGGACTCAGAGACCCAGTACTTC. Its protein is CASRGDSETQYF.

The genes are TRBV27 and TRBJ2-5, with D hard to call. The germline V gene encodes CDR1 MNHEY and CDR2 SMNVEV (reference sequence). The V end lost 3 bases, the J end lost 2 bases, and 7 bases lay between the germline ends. The CDR3 runs 13 residues. CDR3 sequence reads: CASSFSGQETQYF. DNA of the CDR3: TGTGCCAGCAGTTTCTCCGGACAAGAGACCCAGTACTTC.

The chain uses TRBV9 and TRBJ2-6; 9 bases align to TRBD1. Germline trimming cut 1 base from V and 0 bases from J; bases unmatched to any gene: 2. The germline gives CDR1 SGDLS, CDR2 YYNGEE. The CDR3 is 17 amino acids. CDR3 DNA sequence: TGTGCCAGCAGCGTAATGGACAGGGGCTCTGGGGCCAACGTCCTGACTTTC. It yields the protein CASSVMDRGSGANVLTF.

J is TRBJ2-7 and V is TRBV27; tentatively, D is TRBD1 (6 bases). The germline gives CDR1 MNHEY, CDR2 SMNVEV (reference sequence). This CDR3 is built from 15 residues. V was trimmed by 8 bases and J by 5 bases, leaving 22 bases between them. The CDR3 is CASHNPGQPSDEQYF. CDR3 bases: TGTGCCAGCCACAATCCGGGACAACCTTCTGACGAGCAGTACTTC.

This chain joins TRBV29-1 and TRBJ1-2; D gene uncertain. V lost 3 bases and J 3 bases, leaving 11 bases between the germline ends. Germline CDR1 SQVTM, CDR2 ANQGSEA. This CDR3 has 13 amino acids. The DNA for the CDR3 is TGCAGCGTTGACGTCGGAACTCACTATGGCTACACCTTC. The encoded protein is CSVDVGTHYGYTF.

This rearrangement joins TRBV4-1 to TRBJ2-5; 12 bases agree with TRBD2. Germline V lookup: CDR1 MGHRA, CDR2 YSYEKL. This CDR3 region has 17 residues. J was trimmed by 5 bases and V by 1 base; bases with no gene match: 8. CDR3 residues: CASSQVLAGGLDETQYF. Here the CDR3 DNA reads TGCGCCAGCAGCCAAGTCCTAGCGGGAGGGCTAGACGAGACCCAGTACTTC.

This clonotype was counted many times. For the CDR3, the DNA is TGCGCCAGCAGCCAAGGGACCCCCCCGCGGCCGTCCTACAATGAGCAGTTCTTC. Encoded protein: CASSQGTPPRPSYNEQFF. This chain links TRBV4-3 with TRBJ2-1, with D hard to call. V shed 1 base and J shed 1 base, with 17 bases lying between them. The CDR3 consists of 18 residues. Per germline, CDR1 LGHNA and CDR2 YSLEER.

V and J are TRBV30 and TRBJ2-1; 10 bases agree with TRBD2. CDR1 is GTSNPN and CDR2 is SVGIG in the germline V gene (reference sequence). With 5 bases clipped from V and 7 bases from J, the junction kept 11 bases outside the gene matches. CDR3 size: 15 residues. Written as DNA, the CDR3 is TGTGCCTGGGGGGGAGCGGGAGGGCCGAGGAATGAGCAGTTCTTC. It codes for CAWGGAGGPRNEQFF.

This clonotype appeared once. The chain recombines TRBV5-6 with TRBJ2-5, with 14 bases identical to TRBD2. The V and J ends lost 2 bases and 3 bases, in that order; junction bases with no gene match: 9. This CDR3 has 18 amino acids. Germline loops: CDR1 SGHDT, CDR2 YYEEEE. CDR3 amino acids: CASSFGIPGLAGEETQYF. DNA of the CDR3: TGTGCCAGCAGCTTTGGTATACCGGGACTAGCGGGAGAAGAGACCCAGTACTTC. The variable domain in full, with the rest retrieved from reference TRBV5-6 and TRBJ2-5, is DAGVTQSPTHLIKTRGQQVTLRCSPKSGHDTVSWYQQALGQGPQFIFQYYEEEERQRGNFPDRFSGHQFPNYSSELNVNALLLGDSALYLCASSFGIPGLAGEETQYFGPGTRLLVL.

The sample holds a few counts of this clonotype. The chain combines TRBV5-1 with TRBJ2-2; D gene uncertain. The CDR3 is 11 residues long. The germline V gene has CDR1 SGHRS and CDR2 YFSETQ. Trimming cost V 3 bases and J 9 bases, with 6 bases left between them. CDR3 nucleotide sequence: TGCGCCAGCAGCTCTCGGAGGGAGCTGTTTTTT. As protein: CASSSRRELFF. Combining the CDR3 with reference TRBV5-1 and TRBJ2-2 gives the whole variable domain KAGVTQTPRYLIKTRGQQVTLSCSPISGHRSVSWYQQTPGQGLQFLFEYFSETQRNKGNFPGRFSGRQFSNSRSEMNVSTLELGDSALYLCASSSRRELFFGEGSRLTVL.

The chain couples TRBV6-1 to TRBJ2-5; 7 positions agree with TRBD1. In germline, CDR1 is MNHNS, CDR2 SASEGT. CDR3 size: 14 residues. V lost 5 bases, J lost 3 bases, and 6 bases stayed unmatched. CDR3 in amino acids: CASSTGAFKETQYF. The CDR3, as DNA: TGTGCCAGCAGTACAGGGGCGTTTAAAGAGACCCAGTACTTC.